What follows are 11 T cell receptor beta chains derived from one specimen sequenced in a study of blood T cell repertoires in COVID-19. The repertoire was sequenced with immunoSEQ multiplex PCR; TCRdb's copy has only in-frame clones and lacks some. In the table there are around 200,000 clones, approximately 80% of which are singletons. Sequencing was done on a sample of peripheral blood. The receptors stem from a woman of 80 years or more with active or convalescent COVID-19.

CDR3 bases: TGTGCCAGCAGCTTGAGGTCCGGGACAGGCACAGATACGCAGTATTTT. This codes for CASSLRSGTGTDTQYF. This chain joins TRBV5-6 and TRBJ2-3; TRBD1 matches at 7 bases. Germline V gene sequence: CDR1 SGHDT, CDR2 YYEEEE. This CDR3 contains 16 residues. The junction had 6 bases not matched to a gene; V was cut back by 1 base and J by 1 base.

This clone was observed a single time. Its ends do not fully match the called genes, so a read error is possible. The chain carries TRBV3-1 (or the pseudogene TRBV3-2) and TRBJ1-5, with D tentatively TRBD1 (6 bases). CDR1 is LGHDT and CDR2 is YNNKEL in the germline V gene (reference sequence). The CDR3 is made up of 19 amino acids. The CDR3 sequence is CASSQGSGGGEGVNQPQHF. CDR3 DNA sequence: TGTGCCAGCAGTCAAGGCTCTGGGGGAGGGGAGGGGGTCAATCAGCCCCAGCATTTT.

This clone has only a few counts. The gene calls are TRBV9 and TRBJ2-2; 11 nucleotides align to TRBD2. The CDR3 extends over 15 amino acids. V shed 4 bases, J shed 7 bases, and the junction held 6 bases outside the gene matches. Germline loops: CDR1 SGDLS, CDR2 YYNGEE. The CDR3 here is CASSIGTSGIGELFF. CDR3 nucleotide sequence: TGTGCCAGCAGCATTGGGACTAGCGGTATCGGGGAGCTGTTTTTT.

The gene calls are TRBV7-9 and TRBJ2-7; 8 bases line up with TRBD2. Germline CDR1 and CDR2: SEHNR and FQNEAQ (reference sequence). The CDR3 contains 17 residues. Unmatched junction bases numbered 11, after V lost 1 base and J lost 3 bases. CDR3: CASSLDGGRKGNYEQYF. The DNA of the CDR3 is TGTGCCAGCAGCTTAGATGGCGGGAGGAAAGGGAACTACGAGCAGTACTTC.

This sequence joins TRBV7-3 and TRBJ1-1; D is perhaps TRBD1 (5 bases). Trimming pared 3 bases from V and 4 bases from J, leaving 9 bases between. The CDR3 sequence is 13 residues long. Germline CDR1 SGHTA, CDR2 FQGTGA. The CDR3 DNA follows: TGTGCCAGCAGCTTCAGGGAAGGCACTGAAGCTTTCTTT. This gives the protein CASSFREGTEAFF.

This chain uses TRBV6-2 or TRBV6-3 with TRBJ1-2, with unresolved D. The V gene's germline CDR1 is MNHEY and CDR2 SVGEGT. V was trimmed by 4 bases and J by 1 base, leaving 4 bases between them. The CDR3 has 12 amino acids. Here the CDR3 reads CASSFSNYGYTF. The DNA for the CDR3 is TGTGCCAGCAGTTTCAGTAACTATGGCTACACCTTC.

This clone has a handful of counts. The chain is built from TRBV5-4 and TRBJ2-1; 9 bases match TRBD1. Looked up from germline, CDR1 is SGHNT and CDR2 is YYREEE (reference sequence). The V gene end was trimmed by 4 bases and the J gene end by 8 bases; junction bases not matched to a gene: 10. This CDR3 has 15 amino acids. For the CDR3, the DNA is TGTGCCAGCAGCCTTAACAGGGGGCGCAGGGATGAGCAGTTCTTC. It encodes CASSLNRGRRDEQFF.

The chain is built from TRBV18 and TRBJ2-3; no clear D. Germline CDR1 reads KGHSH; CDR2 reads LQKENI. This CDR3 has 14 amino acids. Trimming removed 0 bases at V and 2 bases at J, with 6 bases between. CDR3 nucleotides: TGTGCCAGCTCACCACCTAGCTTCACAGATACGCAGTATTTT. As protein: CASSPPSFTDTQYF.

The DNA for the CDR3 is TGCGCCAGCAGTGGGTGGGATGGAGGCACCGGGGAGCTGTTTTTT. Its protein product is CASSGWDGGTGELFF. The chain is built from TRBV10-2 and TRBJ2-2; possible D gene TRBD2, 5 bases. CDR1 is WSHSY and CDR2 is SAAADI in the germline V gene. V was pared by 4 bases and J by 4 bases, with 13 bases between. This CDR3 comprises 15 residues.

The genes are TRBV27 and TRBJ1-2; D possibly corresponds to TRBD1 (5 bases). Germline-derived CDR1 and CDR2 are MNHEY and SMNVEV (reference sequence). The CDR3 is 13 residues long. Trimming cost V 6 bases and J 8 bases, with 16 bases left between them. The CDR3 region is CASSLSLGRGYTF. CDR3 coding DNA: TGTGCCAGCAGCCTTTCACTGGGGCGGGGCTACACCTTC.

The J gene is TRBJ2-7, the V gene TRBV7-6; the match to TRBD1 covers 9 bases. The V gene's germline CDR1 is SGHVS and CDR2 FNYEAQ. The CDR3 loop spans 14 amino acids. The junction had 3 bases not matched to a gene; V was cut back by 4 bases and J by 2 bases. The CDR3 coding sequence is TGTGCCAGCAGCTCCGGACAGGGGCCCTACGAGCAGTACTTC. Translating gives CASSSGQGPYEQYF.